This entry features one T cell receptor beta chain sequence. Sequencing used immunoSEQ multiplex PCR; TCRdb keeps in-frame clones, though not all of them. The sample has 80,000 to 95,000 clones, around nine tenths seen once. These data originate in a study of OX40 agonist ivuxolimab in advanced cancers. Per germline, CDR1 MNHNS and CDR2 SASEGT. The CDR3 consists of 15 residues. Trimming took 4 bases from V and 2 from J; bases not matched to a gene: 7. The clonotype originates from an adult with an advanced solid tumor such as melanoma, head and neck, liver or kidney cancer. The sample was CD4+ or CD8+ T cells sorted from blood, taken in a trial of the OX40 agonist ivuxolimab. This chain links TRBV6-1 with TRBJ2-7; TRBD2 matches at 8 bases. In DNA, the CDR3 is TGTGCCAGCAGTGTTTTAGCGGGAATTACCTACGAGCAGTACTTC. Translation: CASSVLAGITYEQYF.